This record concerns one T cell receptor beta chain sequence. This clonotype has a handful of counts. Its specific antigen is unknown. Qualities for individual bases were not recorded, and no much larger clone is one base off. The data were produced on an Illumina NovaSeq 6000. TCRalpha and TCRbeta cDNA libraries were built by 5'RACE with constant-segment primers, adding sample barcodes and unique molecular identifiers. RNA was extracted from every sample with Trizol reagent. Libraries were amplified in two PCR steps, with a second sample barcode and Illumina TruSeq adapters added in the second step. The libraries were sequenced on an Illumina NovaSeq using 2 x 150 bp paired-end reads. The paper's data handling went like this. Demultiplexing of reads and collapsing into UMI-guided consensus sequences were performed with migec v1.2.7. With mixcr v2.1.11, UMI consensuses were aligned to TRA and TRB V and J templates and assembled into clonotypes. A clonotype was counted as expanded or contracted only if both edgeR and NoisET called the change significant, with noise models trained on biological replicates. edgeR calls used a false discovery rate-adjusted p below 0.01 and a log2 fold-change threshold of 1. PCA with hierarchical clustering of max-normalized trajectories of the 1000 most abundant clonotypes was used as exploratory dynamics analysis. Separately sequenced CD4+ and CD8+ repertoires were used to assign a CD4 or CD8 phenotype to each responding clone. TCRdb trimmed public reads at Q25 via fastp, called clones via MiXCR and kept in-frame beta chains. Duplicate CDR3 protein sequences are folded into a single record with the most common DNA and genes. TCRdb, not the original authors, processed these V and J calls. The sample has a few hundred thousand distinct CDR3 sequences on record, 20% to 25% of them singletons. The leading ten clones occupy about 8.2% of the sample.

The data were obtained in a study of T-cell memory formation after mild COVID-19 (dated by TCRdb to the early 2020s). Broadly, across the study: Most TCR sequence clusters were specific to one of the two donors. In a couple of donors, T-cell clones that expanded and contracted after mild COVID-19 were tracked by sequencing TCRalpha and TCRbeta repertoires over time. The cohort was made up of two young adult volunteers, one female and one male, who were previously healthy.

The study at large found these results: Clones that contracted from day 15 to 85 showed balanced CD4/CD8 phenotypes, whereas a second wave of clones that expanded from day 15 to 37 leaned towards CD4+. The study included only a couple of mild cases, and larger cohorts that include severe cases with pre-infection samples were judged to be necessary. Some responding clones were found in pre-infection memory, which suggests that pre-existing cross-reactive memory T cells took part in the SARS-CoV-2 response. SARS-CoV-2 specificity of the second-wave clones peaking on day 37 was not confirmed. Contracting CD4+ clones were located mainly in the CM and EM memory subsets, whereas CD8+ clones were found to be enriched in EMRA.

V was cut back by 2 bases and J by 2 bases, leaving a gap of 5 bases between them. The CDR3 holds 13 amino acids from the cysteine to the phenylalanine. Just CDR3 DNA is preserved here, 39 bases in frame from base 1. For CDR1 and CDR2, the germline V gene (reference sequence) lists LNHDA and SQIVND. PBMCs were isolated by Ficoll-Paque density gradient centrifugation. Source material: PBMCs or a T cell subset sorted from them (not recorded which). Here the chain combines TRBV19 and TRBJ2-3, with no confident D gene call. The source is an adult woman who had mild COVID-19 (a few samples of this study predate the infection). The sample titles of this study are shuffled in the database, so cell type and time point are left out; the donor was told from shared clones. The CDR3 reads CASSISLTDTQYF. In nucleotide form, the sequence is TGTGCCAGTAGTATAAGCCTCACAGATACGCAGTATTTT.